This TCR beta chain was sequenced during a study of cytomegalovirus exposure and HLA in healthy donors. PCR was performed using 60 Vbeta and 13 Jbeta primers. Generated by immunoSEQ multiplex PCR, the TCRdb table keeps only in-frame clones and is missing some. The data show roughly 110,000 clones, about 80% seen once. The study's findings and limits: In an earlier analysis, in some 540 donors, most V segments appeared productive either ~90% or ~30% of the time. Across donors, sequencing depth was assumed by presence/absence analyses to be roughly uniform.

CDR3 length: 14 residues. The germline gives CDR1 SEHNR, CDR2 FQNEAQ (reference sequence). Trimming removed 4 bases from V and 8 bases from J; junction bases left unmatched: 7. On this clone itself: The antigen remains undetermined.

The sequenced sample was PBMCs. The J gene is TRBJ1-2, the V gene TRBV7-9; TRBD1 matches 10 bases. This TCR came from a woman between 18 and 29 years old in good health and CMV-seropositive. The CDR3 is CASSSGQGIEGYTF. CDR3 bases: TGTGCCAGCAGCTCGGGACAGGGGATTGAGGGCTACACCTTC.